Each of the 10 T cell receptor beta chains below was sequenced from the same sample in a study of T cells after yellow fever vaccination. Each CDR3 protein gets one entry after TCRdb re-called the 5' RACE reads with MiXCR. The sample shows fewer than 450,000 distinct CDR3 sequences, less than 9.5% of them seen only once. The source material was PBMCs, sampled roughly 46 days after the first yellow fever vaccination. The receptors shown here come from a man younger than 30 who received the YFV17D yellow fever vaccine.

This clonotype occurred many times. This chain joins TRBV6-1 and TRBJ2-7; 11 bases fit TRBD1. With 4 bases clipped from V and 2 bases from J, the junction kept 13 bases outside the gene matches. The CDR3 loop spans 18 amino acids. Germline V gene sequence: CDR1 MNHNS, CDR2 SASEGT. The CDR3 sequence is CASSAGTLRDRGAYEQYF. DNA for the CDR3: TGTGCCAGCAGTGCTGGGACCCTCCGGGACAGGGGGGCCTACGAGCAGTACTTC.

This clonotype has more than one count but fewer than ten. This chain uses TRBV6-2 or TRBV6-3 with TRBJ2-3; maybe TRBD2 (5 bases). V lost 2 bases and J lost 2, with 14 bases in between. The CDR3 covers 16 residues. Per the germline V gene, CDR1 is MNHEY and CDR2 is SVGEGT. CDR3 in amino acids: CASSYGRPGDTDTQYF. The CDR3 coding sequence is TGTGCCAGCAGTTACGGACGTCCCGGGGACACAGATACGCAGTATTTT.

Only a few counts were recorded for this clonotype. The rearrangement joins TRBV6-1 to TRBJ2-1, with D perhaps matching TRBD2 (6 bases). This CDR3 is 15 amino acids long. With 7 bases removed from V and 5 bases from J, the gap between germline ends came to 18 bases. CDR1 and CDR2 (germline): MNHNS, SASEGT. The CDR3 reads CASNLGGEGDNEQFF. In DNA, the CDR3 is TGTGCCAGCAACCTTGGCGGGGAAGGGGACAATGAGCAGTTCTTC.

The chain uses TRBV7-9 and TRBJ1-5, with D perhaps TRBD1 (5 bases). CDR1 is SEHNR and CDR2 is FQNEAQ in the germline V gene (reference sequence). The CDR3 consists of 15 residues. The V end was cut by 4 bases, the J end by 6 bases, with 16 bases between. CDR3 sequence reads: CASSYGAGRTQPQHF. As DNA, the CDR3 is TGTGCCAGCAGCTACGGGGCAGGGAGGACTCAGCCCCAGCATTTT.

This clonotype was detected only a few times. The chain uses TRBV4-1 and TRBJ2-2; TRBD1 agrees at 10 bases. The CDR3 sequence is 16 residues long. Per germline, CDR1 MGHRA and CDR2 YSYEKL. The J segment lost 5 bases and the V segment lost 1 base, leaving 4 bases of the junction unmatched. The CDR3 nucleotides read TGCGCCAGCAGCCAAGTTTGGACAGGGGGAACCGGGGAGCTGTTTTTT. It encodes CASSQVWTGGTGELFF.

The rearrangement uses TRBV9 and TRBJ2-1, with TRBD2 identical over 7 bases. The CDR3 contains 16 residues. J gave up 1 base and V 2 bases, and 6 bases lay outside the gene matches. CDR1 is SGDLS, CDR2 YYNGEE, per germline. The chain's CDR3 is CASSVGGDYSYNEQFF. DNA for the CDR3: TGTGCCAGCAGCGTTGGGGGGGACTATTCCTACAATGAGCAGTTCTTC.

This clonotype was counted ten times or more. The V call is TRBV5-1, the J call TRBJ2-1, with 7 bases that match TRBD2. After removal of 6 bases from V and 2 bases from J, the junction contained 5 bases not matched to a gene. The CDR3 loop spans 14 amino acids. Germline assignment: CDR1 SGHRS and CDR2 YFSETQ. CDR3 in amino acids: CASTPSGTYNEQFF. The CDR3 DNA sequence: TGCGCCAGCACGCCCAGCGGGACCTACAATGAGCAGTTCTTC.

This clonotype showed up just a few times. The chain carries TRBV29-1 and TRBJ2-5; no definite D call. The CDR3 spans 15 residues. CDR1 SQVTM and CDR2 ANQGSEA come from the germline V gene. The germline V and J ends were trimmed by 3 bases and 0 bases, with 14 bases remaining between them. As DNA, the CDR3 is TGCAGCGTTGAGGACCGGGCCTGGTACCAAGAGACCCAGTACTTC. This gives the protein CSVEDRAWYQETQYF.

V usage is TRBV20-1 and J usage is TRBJ2-1; either TRBD1 or TRBD2 may fit D (5 bases each). Trimming took off 0 bases at V and 9 bases at J, with 9 bases between the two ends. CDR1 and CDR2 (germline): DFQATT, SNEGSKA (reference sequence). The CDR3 covers 12 residues. This CDR3 reads CSARDKGTEQFF. The CDR3 nucleotides read TGCAGTGCTAGAGATAAGGGGACTGAGCAGTTCTTC.

This rearrangement joins TRBV5-1 to TRBJ2-1, with D hard to call. The germline V gene encodes CDR1 SGHRS and CDR2 YFSETQ. The CDR3 totals 14 residues. The V end was cut by 2 bases, the J end by 6 bases, with 12 bases between. CDR3 protein: CASSFSGTANEQFF. DNA of the CDR3: TGCGCCAGCAGCTTCTCCGGTACCGCCAATGAGCAGTTCTTC.